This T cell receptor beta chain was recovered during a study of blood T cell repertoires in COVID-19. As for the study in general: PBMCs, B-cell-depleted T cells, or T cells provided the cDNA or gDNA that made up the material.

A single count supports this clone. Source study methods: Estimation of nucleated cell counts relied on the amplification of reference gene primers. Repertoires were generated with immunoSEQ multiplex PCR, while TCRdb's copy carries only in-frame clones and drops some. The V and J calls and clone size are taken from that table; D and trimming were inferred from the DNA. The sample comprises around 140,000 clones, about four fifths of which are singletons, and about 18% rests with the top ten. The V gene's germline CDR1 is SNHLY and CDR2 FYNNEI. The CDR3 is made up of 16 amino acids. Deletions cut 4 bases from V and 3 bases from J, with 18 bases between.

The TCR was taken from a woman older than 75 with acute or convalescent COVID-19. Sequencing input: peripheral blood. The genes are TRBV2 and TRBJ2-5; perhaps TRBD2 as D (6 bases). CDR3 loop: CASSVGGTGSKETQYF. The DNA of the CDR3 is TGTGCCAGCAGTGTTGGCGGGACGGGCAGCAAAGAGACCCAGTACTTC.